The clone carrying this T cell receptor (beta chain) appeared many times. Its target is unknown. This entry belongs to a study of T cells in Graves' hyperthyroidism and ophthalmopathy. RNA transcripts provided the source from which TCR beta CDR3 regions were amplified. With the HTBI primer set, the TCR CDR3 went through a first round of RT-PCR. TCRdb re-called the multiplex PCR reads with MiXCR, one entry per CDR3 protein. The sample comprises fewer than 600,000 distinct CDR3 sequences, 12% to 15% of which are singletons, and about 14% rests with the top ten. Study results and limitations: Stable hyperthyroidism was told apart from ophthalmopathy by a model built on 13 V-J features.

The CDR3 is 15 amino acids. The germline gives CDR1 KGHSH, CDR2 LQKENI. V lost 1 base and J lost 5, with 11 bases in between. Diagnoses used clinical symptoms, serum thyroxine and TRAb, thyroid ultrasound and orbital computed tomography. The PBMCs were sourced from fresh peripheral blood (about 9.6 ml). The rearrangement links TRBV18 to TRBJ1-4; unclear D gene. This receptor was identified in a woman in her thirties or forties with Graves' hyperthyroidism. The sample consisted of blood. CDR3 in amino acids: CASSPQSPVNEKLFF. The CDR3 coding sequence is TGTGCCAGCTCACCACAAAGCCCGGTAAATGAAAAACTGTTTTTT.